This T cell receptor (beta chain) was found in a study of blood T cell repertoires in COVID-19. Whole-study context: Specimens from acute and convalescent COVID-19 originated in the United States, Italy and Spain. T cells, B-cell-depleted T cells, or PBMCs supplied cDNA or gDNA.

Original handling: Scientists estimated how many nucleated cells there were by amplifying reference gene primers. Only in-frame clones appear in the TCRdb table, and some are missing; sequencing was by immunoSEQ multiplex PCR. V, J and clone size were drawn from that table, and D and trimming were deduced from the DNA. The repertoire consists of about 150,000 clones, with around four fifths occurring once and the leading ten covering approximately 13%. Germline V CDR1 and CDR2: LGHDT, YNNKEL (reference sequence). This CDR3 spans 15 amino acids. V trimming: 3 bases; J trimming: 4 bases; junction bases outside the gene matches: 4.

This chain links TRBV3-1 (or the pseudogene TRBV3-2) with TRBJ1-2, with TRBD1 identical over 11 bases. The TCR originated in a man aged 70 or older who had recovered from COVID-19. Input material: peripheral blood. In nucleotides, the CDR3 is TGTGCCAGCAGCCACGCCGGGACAGGGGGCTATGGCTACACCTTC. This encodes CASSHAGTGGYGYTF.